The 19 T cell receptor beta chains presented below share a single source sample, sequenced in a study of blood T cells in healthy people across ages. Sample-barcoded 5' priming and a J-beta primer mix drove a second PCR of roughly 6 to 12 cycles. TCRdb processed the 5' RACE reads anew with MiXCR; each CDR3 protein has one entry. The sample carries approximately 780,000 distinct CDR3 sequences, roughly 25% recorded once. These same data were also listed under a study on T cells of mothers and their children.

The specimen sequenced was blood. The receptors here all came from a boy aged 5-17 years in good health.

This chain connects TRBV6-5 to TRBJ1-4; D unresolved. V was shortened by 2 bases and J by 7 bases, with 11 bases between the two germline ends. Germline V gene lookup returns CDR1 MNHEY and CDR2 SVGAGI. CDR3 size: 14 residues. This CDR3 is CASSYGWLGEKLFF. The CDR3 DNA reads TGTGCCAGCAGTTACGGGTGGTTAGGTGAAAAACTGTTTTTT.

This chain links TRBV18 with TRBJ1-1; a possible D gene is TRBD1 (5 bases). The germline CDR1 and CDR2 sequences are KGHSH and LQKENI. The CDR3 extends over 14 amino acids. V gave up 0 bases and J gave up 6 bases, with 11 bases separating them. The CDR3 DNA sequence: TGTGCCAGCTCACCACCGGCAGGGAGGGCTGAAGCTTTCTTT. Its translation: CASSPPAGRAEAFF.

As for this clonotype: A junction boundary mismatches the germline segment, possibly from a read error. The gene calls are TRBV6-5 and TRBJ2-1; D not resolved. The CDR3 runs to 16 residues. Germline lookup yields CDR1 MNHEY and CDR2 SVGAGI. The CDR3: CVSSYSTLHSYNEQFF. The CDR3 DNA follows: TGTGTCAGCAGTTACTCGACATTACACTCCTACAATGAGCAGTTCTTC.

The gene calls are TRBV7-9 and TRBJ1-3; no reliable D call. The CDR3 is 14 amino acids. Per the germline V gene, CDR1 is SEHNR and CDR2 is FQNEAQ (reference sequence). V was trimmed by 4 bases and J by 0 bases, leaving 7 bases between them. CDR3 loop: CASSSVNSGNTIYF. CDR3 DNA sequence: TGTGCCAGCAGCTCAGTCAACTCTGGAAACACCATATATTTT. Complete variable domain (other parts from reference TRBV7-9 and TRBJ1-3): DTGVSQNPRHKITKRGQNVTFRCDPISEHNRLYWYRQTLGQGPEFLTYFQNEAQLEKSRLLSDRFSAERPKGSFSTLEIQRTEQGDSAMYLCASSSVNSGNTIYFGEGSWLTVV.

This clonotype was detected a few times. The chain is built from TRBV24-1 and TRBJ1-1, with 9 nucleotides matching TRBD1. This CDR3 spans 12 amino acids. Germline V gene data show CDR1 as KGHDR and CDR2 as SFDVKD. The V gene end was trimmed by 7 bases and the J gene end by 11 bases; junction bases not matched to a gene: 7. The CDR3 here is CATRDRGSGAFF. The CDR3 region has the DNA TGTGCCACCAGGGACAGGGGTTCGGGGGCTTTCTTT.

The V gene is TRBV5-1, the J gene TRBJ2-5; D remains unclear. This CDR3 spans 14 amino acids. Germline lookup yields CDR1 SGHRS and CDR2 YFSETQ. Trimming stripped 0 bases from V and 0 bases from J, with 6 bases between. CDR3 amino acids: CASSLVRNQETQYF. As DNA, the CDR3 is TGCGCCAGCAGCTTGGTAAGGAACCAAGAGACCCAGTACTTC.

This clonotype occurred a few times. V usage is TRBV4-1 and J usage is TRBJ1-1, with D possibly being TRBD1 (5 bases). The germline gives CDR1 MGHRA, CDR2 YSYEKL. The CDR3 runs to 14 residues. The ends were cut back, 4 bases at V and 0 bases at J, with 9 bases in the middle. The CDR3 is CASSRGDLNTEAFF. CDR3 coding DNA: TGCGCCAGCAGCCGAGGGGATTTGAACACTGAAGCTTTCTTT.

This clonotype has a handful of counts. At one of its ends the junction is not consistent with the germline gene, which may arise from a read error. V is TRBV12-3 or TRBV12-4 and J is TRBJ1-2; 7 bases agree with TRBD1. CDR3 length: 14 residues. DNA of the CDR3: TGCGCCAGCAGCCAGGGACAGAGCTATGAAGGCTACACCTTC. It is translated as CASSQGQSYEGYTF.

The chain uses TRBV12-3 or TRBV12-4 and TRBJ1-1, with D perhaps matching TRBD1 (5 bases). The germline V and J ends were trimmed by 3 bases and 1 base, with 12 bases remaining between them. The length of the CDR3 is 15 residues. The CDR3 nucleotides read TGTGCCAGCAGTTTTCGGCCAGGACAGAACACTGAAGCTTTCTTT. It translates to CASSFRPGQNTEAFF.

The rearrangement links TRBV7-2 to TRBJ2-3; D might be TRBD1 or TRBD2, each matching 5 bases. The CDR3 totals 17 residues. V shed 1 base and J shed 0 bases, with 14 bases lying between them. CDR1 and CDR2 from the germline V gene are SGHTA and FQGNSA. CDR3 region: CASSLGDGYSSTDTQYF. DNA of the CDR3: TGTGCCAGCAGCTTAGGGGACGGCTATTCTAGCACAGATACGCAGTATTTT. Using reference TRBV7-2 and TRBJ2-3 for the parts outside the CDR3, the full variable domain is GAGVSQSPSNKVTEKGKDVELRCDPISGHTALYWYRQSLGQGLEFLIYFQGNSAPDKSGLPSDRFSAERTGGSVSTLTIQRTQQEDSAVYLCASSLGDGYSSTDTQYFGPGTRLTVL.

This clonotype was recorded a few times. The chain links TRBV5-5 to TRBJ2-3; D is possibly TRBD2 (6 bases). Germline values: CDR1 SGHKS, CDR2 YYEKEE (reference sequence). The length of the CDR3 is 15 residues. The V end was cut by 4 bases, the J end by 0 bases, with 12 bases between. The CDR3, as DNA: TGTGCCAGCAGCCTCAGCGGGTCCAGCACAGATACGCAGTATTTT. Translated, it gives CASSLSGSSTDTQYF.

This clonotype has only a few counts. This sequence joins TRBV20-1 and TRBJ1-2, with D perhaps TRBD1 (6 bases). From germline, CDR1 is DFQATT and CDR2 SNEGSKA (reference sequence). V lost 4 bases and J 7 bases, leaving 13 bases between the germline ends. The CDR3 sequence is 12 residues long. CDR3 amino acids: CSAMDSLPGYTF. The DNA of the CDR3 is TGCAGTGCTATGGACAGCCTGCCTGGCTACACCTTC.

This clonotype was counted a few times. The rearrangement joins TRBV4-2 to TRBJ2-2, with 7 bases fitting TRBD1. CDR3 length: 20 amino acids. Germline lookup yields CDR1 LGHNA and CDR2 YNFKEQ. V shed 4 bases and J 6 bases; nucleotides not matched to a gene: 23. The CDR3 is CASSRRQGTRYSPAAGELFF. The CDR3 nucleotides read TGTGCCAGCAGCCGAAGACAGGGCACCCGATACTCTCCGGCCGCCGGGGAGCTGTTTTTT.

The chain has TRBV12-3 or TRBV12-4 and TRBJ1-4, with TRBD1 identical over 9 bases. The CDR3 is 15 amino acids. V shed 2 bases, J shed 10 bases, and the junction held 8 bases outside the gene matches. The CDR3 region is CASSLSGGTGSKLFF. CDR3 DNA sequence: TGTGCCAGCAGTTTAAGTGGCGGGACAGGGTCAAAACTGTTTTTT.

V usage is TRBV20-1 and J usage is TRBJ2-3; 7 bases align to TRBD2. CDR1 DFQATT and CDR2 SNEGSKA come from the germline V gene (reference sequence). Trimming cost V 4 bases and J 5 bases; bases outside gene matches: 12. This CDR3 comprises 15 residues. The CDR3 sequence is CSATLGTTRGDTQYF. In DNA, the CDR3 is TGCAGTGCTACCCTCGGGACTACACGGGGAGATACGCAGTATTTT.

The rearrangement links TRBV11-2 to TRBJ2-3; 10 nucleotides align to TRBD2. The J segment lost 6 bases and the V segment lost 5 bases, leaving 14 bases of the junction unmatched. This CDR3 is 17 amino acids long. CDR1 and CDR2 from the germline V gene are SGHAT and FQNNGV. As DNA, the CDR3 is TGTGCCAGCAGCCCGCCTCTAGCGGGGGCGTCGGTGGATACGCAGTATTTT. Amino acids: CASSPPLAGASVDTQYF.

The rearrangement joins TRBV4-1 to TRBJ2-4; no definite D call. V was trimmed by 1 base and J by 0 bases, leaving 7 bases between them. The CDR3 length is 15 residues. Germline V gives CDR1 MGHRA, CDR2 YSYEKL. CDR3 amino acids: CASSQVGVAKNIQYF. The CDR3, as DNA: TGCGCCAGCAGCCAAGTCGGAGTAGCCAAAAACATTCAGTACTTC.

The rearrangement joins TRBV6-5 to TRBJ1-2, with a possible D match to TRBD1 (5 bases). The V end was cut by 5 bases, the J end by 7 bases, with 23 bases between. Germline lookup yields CDR1 MNHEY and CDR2 SVGAGI. CDR3 length: 16 amino acids. CDR3 residues: CASSGLGTGEWGGYTF. Written as DNA, the CDR3 is TGTGCCAGCAGTGGCCTTGGGACCGGAGAATGGGGTGGCTACACCTTC.

The rearrangement uses TRBV2 and TRBJ2-5, with 8 positions matching TRBD1. Judging by the DNA end, TRBJ2-7 fits better; the J call may be wrong. Germline V gene lookup returns CDR1 SNHLY and CDR2 FYNNEI. This CDR3 contains 14 residues. CDR3 residues: CASTLQGVSYEQYF. The CDR3 nucleotides are TGTGCCAGCACCTTACAGGGGGTCTCCTACGAGCAGTACTTC.